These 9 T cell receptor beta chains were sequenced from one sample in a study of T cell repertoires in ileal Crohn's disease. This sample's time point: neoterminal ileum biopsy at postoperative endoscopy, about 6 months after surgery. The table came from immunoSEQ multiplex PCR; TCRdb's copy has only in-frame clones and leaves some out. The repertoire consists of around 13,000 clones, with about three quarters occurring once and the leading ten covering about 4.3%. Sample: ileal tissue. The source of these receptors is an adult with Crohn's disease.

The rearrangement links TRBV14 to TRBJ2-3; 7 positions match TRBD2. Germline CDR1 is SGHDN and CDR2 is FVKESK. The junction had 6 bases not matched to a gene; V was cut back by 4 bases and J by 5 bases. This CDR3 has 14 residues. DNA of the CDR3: TGTGCCAGCAGCCTCCCGGGGGGAGGAGATACGCAGTATTTT. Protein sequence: CASSLPGGGDTQYF.

The CDR3 loop is CATSRGTGTDFFRSYEQYF. Written as DNA, the CDR3 is TGTGCCACCAGCAGGGGCACCGGGACAGATTTTTTCCGCTCCTACGAGCAGTACTTC. The chain joins TRBV15 to TRBJ2-7; 7 positions agree with TRBD1. The CDR3 covers 19 residues. From germline, CDR1 is LNHNV and CDR2 YYDKDF (reference sequence). The V gene end was trimmed by 3 bases and the J gene end by 0 bases; junction bases not matched to a gene: 17.

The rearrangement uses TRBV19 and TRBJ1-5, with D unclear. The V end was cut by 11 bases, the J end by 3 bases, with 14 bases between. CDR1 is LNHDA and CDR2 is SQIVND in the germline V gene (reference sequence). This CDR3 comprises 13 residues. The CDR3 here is CACFRGSNQPQHF. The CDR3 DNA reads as TGTGCCTGCTTCCGGGGTTCCAATCAGCCCCAGCATTTT. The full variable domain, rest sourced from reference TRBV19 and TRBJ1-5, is DGGITQSPKYLFRKEGQNVTLSCEQNLNHDAMYWYRQDPGQGLRLIYYSQIVNDFQKGDIAEGYSVSREKKESFPLTVTSAQKNPTAFYLCACFRGSNQPQHFGDGTRLSIL.

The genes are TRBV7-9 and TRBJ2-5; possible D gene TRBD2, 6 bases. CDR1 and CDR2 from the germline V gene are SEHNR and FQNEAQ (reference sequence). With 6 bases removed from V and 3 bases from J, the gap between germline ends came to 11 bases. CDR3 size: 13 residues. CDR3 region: CASRGRGEETQYF. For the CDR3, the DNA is TGTGCCAGCAGGGGGCGGGGTGAAGAGACCCAGTACTTC.

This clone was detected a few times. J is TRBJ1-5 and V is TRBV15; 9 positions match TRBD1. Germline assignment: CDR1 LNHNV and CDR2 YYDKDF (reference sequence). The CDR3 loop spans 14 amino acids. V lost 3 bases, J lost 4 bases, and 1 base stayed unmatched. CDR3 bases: TGTGCCACCAGCAGGGGGACAGGGAATCAGCCCCAGCATTTT. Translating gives CATSRGTGNQPQHF.

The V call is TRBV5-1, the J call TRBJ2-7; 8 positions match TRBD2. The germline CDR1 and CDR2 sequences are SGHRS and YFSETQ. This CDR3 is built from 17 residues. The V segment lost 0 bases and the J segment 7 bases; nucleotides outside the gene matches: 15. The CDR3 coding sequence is TGCGCCAGCAGCTTGGCCCCCGGTGCGGGGGGCCGGGAGGAGCAGTACTTC. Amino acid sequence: CASSLAPGAGGREEQYF.

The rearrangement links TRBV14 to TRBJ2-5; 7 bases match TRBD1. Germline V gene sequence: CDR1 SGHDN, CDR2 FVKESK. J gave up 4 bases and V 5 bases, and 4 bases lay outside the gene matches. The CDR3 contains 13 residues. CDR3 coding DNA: TGTGCCAGCAGCGGGACAGACCGAGAGACCCAGTACTTC. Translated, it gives CASSGTDRETQYF.

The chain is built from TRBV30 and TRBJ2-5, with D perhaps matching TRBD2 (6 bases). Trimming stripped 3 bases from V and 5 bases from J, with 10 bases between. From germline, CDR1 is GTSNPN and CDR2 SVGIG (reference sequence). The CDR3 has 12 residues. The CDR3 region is CAWRDRGETQYF. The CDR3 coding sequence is TGTGCCTGGAGGGACCGGGGGGAGACCCAGTACTTC.

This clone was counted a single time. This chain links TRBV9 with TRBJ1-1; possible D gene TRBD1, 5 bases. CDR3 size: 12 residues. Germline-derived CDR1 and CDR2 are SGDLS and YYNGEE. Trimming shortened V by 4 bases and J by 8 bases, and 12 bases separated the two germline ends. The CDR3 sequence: CASSPGGGEAFF. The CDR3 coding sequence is TGTGCCAGCAGCCCGGGGGGAGGCGAAGCTTTCTTT.